Listed below are T cell receptor beta chains from one sample, sequenced in a study of blood T cells in healthy people across ages. TCRdb reprocessed the 5' RACE reads via MiXCR and lists one record per CDR3 protein. The data contain roughly 1,800,000 distinct CDR3 sequences, about 50% of them seen just once; the ten biggest clones take up over 2%. Sequencing was performed on blood. Receptor source: a woman aged 40 to 50 in good health. Each CDR3 is given with its conserved first and last residue. D genes are given only for firm matches. Not all rows give a size; the values are once, few, many and, for expanded clones, a class.

j_call	v_call	d_call	clone_size	cdr3_length	cdr3_aa	cdr3_nt
TRBJ2-3	TRBV7-6	TRBD1	.	16	CASSSSGTARTDTQYF	TGTGCCAGCAGCTCATCCGGGACAGCCCGCACAGATACGCAGTATTTT
TRBJ2-7	TRBV6-6	.	.	10	CPPSFDEQYF	TGCCCCCCCAGTTTTGACGAGCAGTACTTC
TRBJ2-7	TRBV6-1	TRBD2	few	14	CASLGLAGIYEQYF	TGTGCCAGCCTAGGACTAGCGGGGATCTACGAGCAGTACTTC
TRBJ2-7	TRBV4-2	TRBD1	.	16	CASSQAVGQGTYEQYF	TGTGCCAGCAGCCAAGCGGTTGGACAGGGCACCTACGAGCAGTACTTC
TRBJ2-1	TRBV13	.	.	16	CASSLSGRDFHNEQFF	TGTGCCAGCAGCTTATCTGGCAGGGACTTCCACAATGAGCAGTTCTTC
TRBJ1-2	TRBV13	.	.	14	CASSSEAGVYGYTF	TGTGCCAGCAGCTCAGAGGCAGGGGTCTATGGCTACACCTTC
TRBJ2-3	TRBV14	.	.	15	CASSQVNSATDTQYF	TGTGCCAGCAGCCAAGTGAATTCGGCCACAGATACGCAGTATTTT
TRBJ1-5	TRBV12-3/TRBV12-4	.	.	12	CASSFRDTAQHF	TGTGCCAGCAGTTTTCGGGACACAGCCCAGCATTTT
TRBJ2-7	TRBV20-1	.	.	12	CSGGPSSYEQYF	TGCAGTGGGGGGCCGAGCTCCTACGAGCAGTACTTC
TRBJ2-3	TRBV2	.	.	12	CANAPGIDTQYF	TGTGCAAACGCCCCGGGTATAGATACGCAGTATTTT
TRBJ2-1	TRBV28	.	.	17	CASSLLPGGGPNNEQFF	TGTGCCAGCAGTTTATTACCTGGCGGGGGCCCGAACAATGAGCAGTTCTTC
TRBJ2-3	TRBV9	TRBD2	.	15	CASTPGLAETDTQYF	TGTGCCAGCACTCCGGGACTAGCGGAAACAGATACGCAGTATTTT
TRBJ2-1	TRBV2	.	.	13	CASSVSRNNEQFF	TGTGCCAGCAGTGTTTCCAGAAACAATGAGCAGTTCTTC
TRBJ1-5	TRBV6-5	TRBD1	few	16	CASSPTGQGLNQPQHF	TGTGCCAGCAGCCCAACCGGACAGGGGTTAAATCAGCCCCAGCATTTT
TRBJ2-7	TRBV4-3	TRBD1	.	14	CASSRDSATYEQYF	TGCGCCAGCAGCAGGGACAGCGCTACCTACGAGCAGTACTTC
TRBJ1-2	TRBV20-1	.	.	15	CSARDPGDYSYGYTF	TGCAGTGCTAGAGACCCAGGGGACTATTCGTACGGCTACACCTTC
TRBJ2-4	TRBV4-3	TRBD2	few	21	CASTHYKPGSGEFIPQNIQYF	TGCGCCAGCACCCATTATAAGCCGGGTAGCGGGGAATTTATTCCCCAAAACATTCAGTACTTC
TRBJ2-3	TRBV9	TRBD2	.	19	CASSVGPRLAGGSTDTQYF	TGTGCCAGCAGCGTAGGCCCCAGACTAGCGGGGGGAAGCACAGATACGCAGTATTTT
TRBJ2-3	TRBV5-1	.	.	15	CASSPDGGRDDTQYF	TGCGCCAGCAGCCCGGATGGGGGGCGCGATGATACGCAGTATTTT
TRBJ2-1	TRBV7-3	TRBD1	many	15	CASSSTGQGYNEQFF	TGTGCCAGCAGTTCTACGGGACAGGGCTACAATGAGCAGTTCTTC
TRBJ2-7	TRBV2	.	.	16	CASSKEGQAFSYEQYF	TGTGCCAGCAGTAAAGAAGGGCAGGCTTTCTCCTACGAGCAGTACTTC
TRBJ2-7	TRBV7-2	.	.	14	CASSLVPDRYEQYF	TGTGCCAGCAGCTTAGTACCCGACCGGTACGAGCAGTACTTC
TRBJ2-6	TRBV3-1	TRBD2	few	18	CASSTGLAGITGANVLTF	TGTGCCAGCAGCACGGGACTAGCGGGCATAACTGGGGCCAACGTCCTGACTTTC
TRBJ2-1	TRBV4-3	.	.	18	CASSHRGSNRVSYNEQFF	TGCGCCAGCAGCCACCGGGGCTCTAACAGGGTATCCTACAATGAGCAGTTCTTC
TRBJ2-5	TRBV7-8	TRBD1	few	14	CASSLKGAQETQYF	TGTGCCAGCAGCTTAAAGGGGGCCCAAGAGACCCAGTACTTC
TRBJ2-5	TRBV5-1	TRBD1	few	16	CASSLEQGEPQETQYF	TGCGCCAGCAGCTTGGAACAGGGGGAGCCTCAAGAGACCCAGTACTTC
TRBJ2-3	TRBV6-4	.	few	15	CASSDSTGATDTQYF	TGTGCCAGCAGTGACTCAACGGGGGCCACAGATACGCAGTATTTT
TRBJ2-3	TRBV4-1	TRBD1	.	16	CASSPGQGTSTDTQYF	TGCGCCAGCAGTCCTGGACAGGGAACTAGCACAGATACGCAGTATTTT
TRBJ1-2	TRBV12-5	.	.	17	CASGLDGGASSAGGYTF	TGTGCTAGTGGTTTGGATGGGGGGGCGTCATCTGCGGGCGGCTACACCTTC
TRBJ2-3	TRBV7-8	.	.	14	CASSFPGEPNTQYF	TGTGCCAGCAGCTTCCCCGGGGAGCCAAATACGCAGTATTTT
TRBJ1-2	TRBV6-5	TRBD1	.	15	CASTHRDRVDYGYTF	TGTGCCAGCACTCACCGTGACAGGGTGGACTATGGCTACACCTTC
TRBJ2-3	TRBV20-1	TRBD2	few	14	CSDYSGGTTDTQYF	TGCAGTGATTATAGCGGGGGAACGACAGATACGCAGTATTTT
TRBJ2-1	TRBV6-2/TRBV6-3	.	.	12	CASRGQNNEQFF	TGTGCCAGCCGTGGACAGAACAATGAGCAGTTCTTC
TRBJ2-3	TRBV7-8	.	.	14	CASSPDMTTDTQYF	TGTGCCAGCAGCCCGGACATGACCACAGATACGCAGTATTTT
TRBJ2-3	TRBV15	.	.	16	CATRDDERTSTDTQYF	TGTGCCACCAGGGACGATGAACGGACCAGCACAGATACGCAGTATTTT
TRBJ2-7	TRBV6-5	.	.	15	CASSYDRHRTYEQYF	TGTGCCAGCAGTTACGATCGCCATCGAACCTACGAGCAGTACTTC
TRBJ2-3	TRBV20-1	TRBD2	.	15	CSARILAESIDTQYF	TGCAGTGCTAGGATACTAGCGGAGAGCATAGATACGCAGTATTTT
TRBJ2-3	TRBV18	.	.	14	CASSPPLGEDTQYF	TGTGCCAGCTCACCACCATTAGGGGAAGATACGCAGTATTTT
TRBJ2-1	TRBV29-1	.	few	13	CSVADRFSSEQFF	TGCAGCGTGGCAGACAGGTTCTCCAGTGAGCAGTTCTTC